Below are 13 T cell receptor beta chains sequenced from a single sample in a study of CD8 T cells in Susac syndrome. Reverse transcription of roughly 0.5 to 1 ug RNA was performed with random hexamers. TCRdb redid the calling of the immunoSEQ multiplex PCR reads with MiXCR, one entry per CDR3 protein. The sample has approximately 120,000 distinct CDR3 sequences, around 96% seen once. Sequenced material: CD4+ T cells from PBMCs. The source is a human donor in good health.

This chain connects TRBV29-1 to TRBJ2-5; D is undetermined. Per the germline V gene, CDR1 is SQVTM and CDR2 is ANQGSEA. V lost 4 bases and J 0 bases, leaving 3 bases between the germline ends. CDR3 size: 11 residues. CDR3 nucleotide sequence: TGCAGCGTTGGGTACCAAGAGACCCAGTACTTC. It codes for CSVGYQETQYF. The full variable domain, its missing parts supplied by reference TRBV29-1 and TRBJ2-5, is SAVISQKPSRDICQRGTSLTIQCQVDSQVTMMFWYRQQPGQSLTLIATANQGSEATYESGFVIDKFPISRPNLTFSTLTVSNMSPEDSSIYLCSVGYQETQYFGPGTRLLVL.

The V call is TRBV19, the J call TRBJ2-7; a possible D gene is TRBD1 (6 bases). This CDR3 has 14 residues. V lost 5 bases to trimming and J lost 2 bases, with 13 bases between them. Germline CDR1 LNHDA, CDR2 SQIVND (reference sequence). The DNA for the CDR3 is TGTGCCAGTAGTGAAGGGGGAGCGCCCTACGAGCAGTACTTC. Residues: CASSEGGAPYEQYF. The variable domain in full, with the rest retrieved from reference TRBV19 and TRBJ2-7, is DGGITQSPKYLFRKEGQNVTLSCEQNLNHDAMYWYRQDPGQGLRLIYYSQIVNDFQKGDIAEGYSVSREKKESFPLTVTSAQKNPTAFYLCASSEGGAPYEQYFGPGTRLTVT.

The count of this clonotype is one. This sequence joins TRBV20-1 and TRBJ2-1; a possible D gene is TRBD2 (6 bases). CDR1 and CDR2 from the germline V gene are DFQATT and SNEGSKA (reference sequence). The CDR3 sequence is 15 residues long. Deletions cut 3 bases from V and 0 bases from J, with 12 bases between. The CDR3 sequence is CSASPLAISYNEQFF. Written as DNA, the CDR3 is TGCAGTGCTAGCCCTCTAGCGATCTCCTACAATGAGCAGTTCTTC.

This chain connects TRBV3-1 to TRBJ2-1; the D is unclear. The length of the CDR3 is 14 residues. The germline CDR1 and CDR2 sequences are LGHDT and YNNKEL (reference sequence). The V gene lost 1 base and the J gene lost 5 bases, with 9 bases spanning the gap. In nucleotides, the CDR3 is TGTGCCAGCAGCCAAGTGGGCGGAGACAATGAGCAGTTCTTC. This gives the protein CASSQVGGDNEQFF.

The chain carries TRBV20-1 and TRBJ2-1; no definite D call. Germline CDR1 and CDR2: DFQATT and SNEGSKA (reference sequence). The CDR3 contains 11 residues. V dropped 4 bases and J dropped 5 bases, with 6 bases sitting between them. CDR3 bases: TGCAGTGCTAATCAAAACAATGAGCAGTTCTTC. Its protein product is CSANQNNEQFF.

V usage is TRBV20-1 and J usage is TRBJ2-7; no clear D. The CDR3 length is 12 residues. The ends were cut back, 3 bases at V and 1 base at J, with 7 bases in the middle. Germline V gene sequence: CDR1 DFQATT, CDR2 SNEGSKA (reference sequence). The CDR3 DNA follows: TGCAGTGCTAGGCTGGATTCCTACGAGCAGTACTTC. This encodes CSARLDSYEQYF.

The V and J genes are TRBV3-1 and TRBJ2-7; D gene uncertain. Germline V CDR1 and CDR2: LGHDT, YNNKEL (reference sequence). Deletions cut 4 bases from V and 4 bases from J, with 11 bases between. This CDR3 is 13 amino acids long. The CDR3, as DNA: TGTGCCAGCAGCCGTGGACGGGTATACGAGCAGTACTTC. Translating gives CASSRGRVYEQYF.

The chain carries TRBV10-3 and TRBJ1-1, with 7 bases aligning to TRBD1. This CDR3 has 13 amino acids. The V segment lost 6 bases and the J segment 1 base; nucleotides outside the gene matches: 2. From germline, CDR1 is ENHRY and CDR2 SYGVKD. CDR3 residues: CAIRTGKNTEAFF. In nucleotides, the CDR3 is TGTGCCATCAGGACAGGGAAGAACACTGAAGCTTTCTTT.

In this sample, this clonotype turned up once. The rearrangement uses TRBV4-1 and TRBJ2-3, with D tentatively TRBD1 (6 bases). The ends were cut back, 5 bases at V and 3 bases at J, with 12 bases in the middle. The germline V gene has CDR1 MGHRA and CDR2 YSYEKL. CDR3 length: 14 residues. The CDR3 is CASSYPGHTDTQYF. CDR3 nucleotide sequence: TGCGCCAGCAGCTACCCGGGACATACAGATACGCAGTATTTT.

The chain carries TRBV19 and TRBJ1-1, with D hard to call. Germline lookup yields CDR1 LNHDA and CDR2 SQIVND (reference sequence). Trimming shortened V by 7 bases and J by 4 bases, and 22 bases separated the two germline ends. The CDR3 contains 16 residues. CDR3 in amino acids: CASIVRGGLNSTEAFF. For the CDR3, the DNA is TGTGCCAGTATTGTGCGGGGAGGTCTTAACTCCACTGAAGCTTTCTTT.

This rearrangement joins TRBV6-5 to TRBJ2-7; TRBD2 matches at 10 bases. The CDR3 contains 15 residues. Germline lookup yields CDR1 MNHEY and CDR2 SVGAGI. V gave up 0 bases and J gave up 2 bases; unmatched junction bases: 1. The CDR3 loop is CASSYSSGGTYEQYF. The CDR3 DNA reads TGTGCCAGCAGTTACTCTAGCGGGGGGACCTACGAGCAGTACTTC.

This chain links TRBV6-5 with TRBJ2-7; TRBD2 aligns across 8 bases. The CDR3 consists of 15 residues. J lost 3 bases, V lost 4 bases, and 8 bases had no gene match. Germline CDR1 is MNHEY and CDR2 is SVGAGI. CDR3 sequence (DNA): TGTGCCAGCAGTTCCCATAGCGGGGCAGACTACGAGCAGTACTTC. This sequence encodes CASSSHSGADYEQYF.

The rearrangement joins TRBV2 to TRBJ1-4, with TRBD1 matching over 7 bases. The CDR3 totals 15 residues. J lost 5 bases, V lost 4 bases, and 7 bases had no gene match. Germline CDR1 SNHLY, CDR2 FYNNEI. In DNA, the CDR3 is TGTGCCAGCAGTGGGAGGGGACAGTGGAATGAAAAACTGTTTTTT. Translating it yields CASSGRGQWNEKLFF.